This T cell receptor (beta chain) was retrieved from a study of T cells in Graves' hyperthyroidism and ophthalmopathy. Germline CDR1 and CDR2: SGDLS and YYNGEE. The CDR3 extends over 15 amino acids. With V trimmed by 0 bases and J by 7 bases, 6 bases remained unmatched. The table lists this clonotype with a few counts. The TCR beta CDR3 regions underwent amplification using RNA transcripts as the source. HTBI primers were employed in a first-round RT-PCR of the TCR CDR3. TCRdb processed the multiplex PCR reads anew with MiXCR; each CDR3 protein has one entry. The sample lists some 350,000 distinct CDR3 sequences, about 19% occurring once.

The sequence derives from a woman aged 18-29 years with Graves' hyperthyroidism. The specimen sequenced was blood. This chain uses TRBV9 with TRBJ2-4; 8 bases map to TRBD1. The CDR3 here is CASSVGQGAFNIQYF. CDR3 bases: TGTGCCAGCAGCGTAGGGCAGGGGGCTTTCAACATTCAGTACTTC.